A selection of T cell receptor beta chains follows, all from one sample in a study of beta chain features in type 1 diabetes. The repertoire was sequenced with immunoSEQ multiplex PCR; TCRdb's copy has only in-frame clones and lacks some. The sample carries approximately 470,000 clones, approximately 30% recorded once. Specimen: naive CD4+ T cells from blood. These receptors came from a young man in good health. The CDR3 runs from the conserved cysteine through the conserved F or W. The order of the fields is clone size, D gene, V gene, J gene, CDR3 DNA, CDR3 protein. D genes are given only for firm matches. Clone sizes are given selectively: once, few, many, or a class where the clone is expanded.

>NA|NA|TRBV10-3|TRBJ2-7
TGTGCCATCAGTGAGTCGACCGTCCACGAGCAGTACTTC
CAISESTVHEQYF
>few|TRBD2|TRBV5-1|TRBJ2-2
TGCGCCAGCAGCAAGACTAGCGGGGGAAACACCGGGGAGCTGTTTTTT
CASSKTSGGNTGELFF
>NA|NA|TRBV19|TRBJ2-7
TGTGCCAGTAGTATAGAAGGCGGTACCTCCTACGAGCAGTACTTC
CASSIEGGTSYEQYF
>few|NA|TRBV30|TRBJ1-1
TGTGCCTGGAGCAAAGGTGGGGCCACTGAAGCTTTCTTT
CAWSKGGATEAFF
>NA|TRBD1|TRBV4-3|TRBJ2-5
TGCGCCAGCAGCCAAGGACAGGGGGCTCGGGAGACCCAGTACTTC
CASSQGQGARETQYF
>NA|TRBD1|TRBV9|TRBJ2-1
TGTGCCAGCAGCACCACAGGGGGCTCCTACAATGAGCAGTTCTTC
CASSTTGGSYNEQFF
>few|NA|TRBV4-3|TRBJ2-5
TGCGCCAGCAGCCAAGATCTGAACCCCCAGACCCAGTACTTC
CASSQDLNPQTQYF
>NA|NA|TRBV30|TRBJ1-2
TGTGCCTGGCAGCCCCGAGGGAGCCATGGCTACACCTTC
CAWQPRGSHGYTF
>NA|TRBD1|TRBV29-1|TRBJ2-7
TGCAGCGTTTGGCGGACAGGCTCCTACGAGCAGTACTTC
CSVWRTGSYEQYF
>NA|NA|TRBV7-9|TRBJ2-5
TGTGCCAGCAGCTTAGGTGGGAACCAAGAGACCCAGTACTTC
CASSLGGNQETQYF
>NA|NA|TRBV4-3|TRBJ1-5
TGCGCCAGCAGCCAAGAAATTGGCAATCAGCCCCAGCATTTT
CASSQEIGNQPQHF
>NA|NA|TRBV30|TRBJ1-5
TGTGCCTGGAGTGCCGGGACGATCGGTCAGCCCCAGCATTTT
CAWSAGTIGQPQHF
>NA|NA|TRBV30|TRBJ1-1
TGTGCCTGGAGTGTATCTGGGGGTGGAGCTTTCTTT
CAWSVSGGGAFF
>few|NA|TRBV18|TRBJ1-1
TGTGCCAGCTCACCTTCAGGGAACACTGAAGCTTTCTTT
CASSPSGNTEAFF
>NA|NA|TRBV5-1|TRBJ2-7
TGCGCCAGCAGCTTCCACGCCGGGGGCGAGCAGTACTTC
CASSFHAGGEQYF
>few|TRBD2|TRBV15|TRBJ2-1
TGTGCCACCAGCGGTAGCCGGACTAGCGGGATGCTCAGCAATGAGCAGTTCTTC
CATSGSRTSGMLSNEQFF
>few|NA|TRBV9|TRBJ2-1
TGTGCCAGCAGCCCCCGAAGAAGGAGCTCCTACAATGAGCAGTTCTTC
CASSPRRRSSYNEQFF
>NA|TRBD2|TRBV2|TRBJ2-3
TGTGCCAGCACCGAAGAGGGACTAGCGGGAGAATCAGATACGCAGTATTTT
CASTEEGLAGESDTQYF
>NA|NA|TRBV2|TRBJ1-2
TGTGCCAGCAGACCAGGGGCTGATGGCTACACCTTC
CASRPGADGYTF
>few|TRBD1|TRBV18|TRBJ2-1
TGTGCCAGCTCACTCACAGGGGGCTACTACAATGAGCAGTTCTTC
CASSLTGGYYNEQFF
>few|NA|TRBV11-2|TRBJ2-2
TGTGCCAGCAGCTTAGATTTCTCTTACGCTAGCGGGGAGCTGTTTTTT
CASSLDFSYASGELFF
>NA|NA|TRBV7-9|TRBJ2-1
TGTGCCAGCAGCTTGCAGGCGGGGTTCTACAATGAGCAGTTCTTC
CASSLQAGFYNEQFF
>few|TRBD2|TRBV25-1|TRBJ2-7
TGTGCCAGCAGTGCCTGGACTAGTTCGAACGAGCAGTACTTC
CASSAWTSSNEQYF
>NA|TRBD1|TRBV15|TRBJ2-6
TGTGCCACCAGCGGAAGGACAGGCATCTCCTCTGGGGCCAACGTCCTGACTTTC
CATSGRTGISSGANVLTF
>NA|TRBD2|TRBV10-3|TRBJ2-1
TGTGCCATCAGTGGACTAGCGGGAGTTTCGTCCTACAATGAGCAGTTCTTC
CAISGLAGVSSYNEQFF
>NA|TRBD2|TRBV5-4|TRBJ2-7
TGTGCCAGCAGCTTGTCTCCTAGCGGCTACGAGCAGTACTTC
CASSLSPSGYEQYF
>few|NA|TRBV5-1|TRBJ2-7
TGCGCCAGCAGCTTAGGCAACTCCTACGAGCAGTACTTC
CASSLGNSYEQYF
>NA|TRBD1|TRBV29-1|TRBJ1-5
TGCAGCGTTGTATGGGGACAGGGACCATATAGCAATCAGCCCCAGCATTTT
CSVVWGQGPYSNQPQHF
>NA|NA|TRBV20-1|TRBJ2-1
TGCAGTGCTAGAGTCATCAATGAGCAGTTCTTC
CSARVINEQFF
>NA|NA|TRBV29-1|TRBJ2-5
TGCAGCGTGTCGAAAGGGGTGCAAGAGACCCAGTACTTC
CSVSKGVQETQYF
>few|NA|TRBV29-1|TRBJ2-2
TGCAGCGTCCTCTTGCGGACAGCGGGGGAGCTGTTTTTT
CSVLLRTAGELFF
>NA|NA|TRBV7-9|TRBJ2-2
TGTGCCAGCAGCTTAGCGGGGACCGCCGGGGAGCTGTTTTTT
CASSLAGTAGELFF
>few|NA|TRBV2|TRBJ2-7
TGTGCCAGCAAATCCGGGGCCGGGTACGAGCAGTACTTC
CASKSGAGYEQYF
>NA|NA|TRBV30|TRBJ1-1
TGTGCCTGGAGGGGTGGAACTGAAGCTTTCTTT
CAWRGGTEAFF
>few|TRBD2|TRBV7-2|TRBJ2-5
TGTGCCAGCAGCTTATTGGGAGCGGGAGCGGGTGAGACCCAGTACTTC
CASSLLGAGAGETQYF
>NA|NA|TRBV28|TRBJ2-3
TGTGCCAGCAGTCCTCCGGGGGAGCGGCCTACGCAGTATTTT
CASSPPGERPTQYF
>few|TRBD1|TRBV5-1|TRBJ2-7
TGCGCCAGCAGCTTGGACAGGGGGCTCGACGAGCAGTACTTC
CASSLDRGLDEQYF
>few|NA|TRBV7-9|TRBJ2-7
TGTGCCAGCAGCTTTAGCGTCACTGGCCGCTACGAGCAGTACTTC
CASSFSVTGRYEQYF
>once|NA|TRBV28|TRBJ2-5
TGTGCCAGCAGTTTTGGCAGGGAGGAGACCCAGTACTTC
CASSFGREETQYF
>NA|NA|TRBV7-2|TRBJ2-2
TGTGCCAGCAGCTTTCGGGCGAACACCGGGGAGCTGTTTTTT
CASSFRANTGELFF
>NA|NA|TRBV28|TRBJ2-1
TGTGCCAGCACTCTCGGGACGGATCCTTACAATGAGCAGTTCTTC
CASTLGTDPYNEQFF
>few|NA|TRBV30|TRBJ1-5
TGTGCCTGGAGTGTACCAAGAGGGCCATATAGCAATCAGCCCCAGCATTTT
CAWSVPRGPYSNQPQHF
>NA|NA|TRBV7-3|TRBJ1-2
TGTGCCAGCAGCCCTGGCGCTTGGCAGGGCCTCTATGGCTACACCTTC
CASSPGAWQGLYGYTF
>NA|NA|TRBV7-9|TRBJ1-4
TGTGCCAGCAGCTCAACCCTACAATCTAATGAAAAACTGTTTTTT
CASSSTLQSNEKLFF
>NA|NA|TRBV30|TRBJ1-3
TGTGCCTGGAGCATCTCTGGAAACACCATATATTTT
CAWSISGNTIYF
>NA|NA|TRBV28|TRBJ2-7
TGTGCCAGCAGTTTCATGGGCGAGCAGTACTTC
CASSFMGEQYF